This passage covers 25 T cell receptor beta chains from one sample sequenced in a study of CD8 T cells in ankylosing spondylitis. Via MiXCR, TCRdb re-called the 5' RACE reads, giving one row per CDR3 protein. Of 350,000 or so distinct CDR3 sequences listed, roughly 14% are singletons. The sample comprised blood, either unsorted or a sorted T cell fraction (not recorded which). These receptors were collected from a male donor with ankylosing spondylitis or in good health (not recorded which).

This clonotype showed up just a few times. The CDR3 is CASRLTSASTDTQYF. The CDR3 DNA is TGTGCCAGCAGGCTGACTAGCGCTAGCACAGATACGCAGTATTTT. V and J are TRBV5-4 and TRBJ2-3; 8 nucleotides agree with TRBD2. The junction had 5 bases not matched to a gene; V was cut back by 5 bases and J by 0 bases. Per the germline V gene, CDR1 is SGHNT and CDR2 is YYREEE (reference sequence). The CDR3 has 15 amino acids.

The chain links TRBV7-2 to TRBJ2-3, with TRBD2 matching 9 bases. Trimming cost V 1 base and J 3 bases; bases outside gene matches: 2. The germline V gene encodes CDR1 SGHTA and CDR2 FQGNSA. The CDR3 length is 15 residues. The DNA of the CDR3 is TGTGCCAGCAGCTTAGAGGGACTAGCAACAGATACGCAGTATTTT. Translating gives CASSLEGLATDTQYF.

This clonotype was counted between two and nine times. The chain employs TRBV12-3 or TRBV12-4 and TRBJ2-5; 7 nucleotides line up with TRBD2. The CDR3 totals 12 residues. Trimming at V came to 8 bases and at J to 5 bases, leaving 5 bases not matched to a gene. CDR3 nucleotides: TGTGCCAGCGGAACTAGCGTTGAGACCCAGTACTTC. Encoded protein: CASGTSVETQYF.

This clonotype came up a few times. V gene TRBV3-1 combines with J gene TRBJ2-1, with D unresolved. Germline CDR1 is LGHDT and CDR2 is YNNKEL (reference sequence). The V end was cut by 2 bases, the J end by 5 bases, with 7 bases between. This CDR3 spans 13 amino acids. The CDR3 DNA is TGTGCCAGCAGCCAATCGTCGGACAATGAGCAGTTCTTC. Protein: CASSQSSDNEQFF.

V and J are TRBV28 and TRBJ1-1, with TRBD1 matching 8 bases. The CDR3 spans 17 residues. CDR1 is MDHEN and CDR2 is SYDVKM in the germline V gene. Germline trimming cut 5 bases from V and 0 bases from J; bases unmatched to any gene: 11. CDR3 sequence (DNA): TGTGCCAGCAGTATAACTGCCGGGACAGGAGTGAACACTGAAGCTTTCTTT. Translation: CASSITAGTGVNTEAFF.

The V and J genes are TRBV11-1 and TRBJ2-7; D tentatively reads TRBD1 or TRBD2 (5 bases each). CDR1 SGHAT and CDR2 FQDESV come from the germline V gene (reference sequence). The CDR3 totals 14 residues. Trimming removed 5 bases at V and 5 bases at J, with 16 bases between. Written as DNA, the CDR3 is TGTGCCAGCAGCGGAGAGGGGCAGGTAGACGAGCAGTACTTC. It translates to CASSGEGQVDEQYF.

The chain links TRBV5-1 to TRBJ1-2; 10 bases agree with TRBD1. Germline CDR1 SGHRS, CDR2 YFSETQ. The CDR3 has 17 amino acids. After removal of 4 bases from V and 2 bases from J, the junction contained 11 bases not matched to a gene. CDR3 DNA sequence: TGCGCCAGCAGCCTCGGACAGGGGGGATTCCAAAACTATGGCTACACCTTC. Translating gives CASSLGQGGFQNYGYTF. Full variable domain (rest looked up from reference TRBV5-1 and TRBJ1-2): KAGVTQTPRYLIKTRGQQVTLSCSPISGHRSVSWYQQTPGQGLQFLFEYFSETQRNKGNFPGRFSGRQFSNSRSEMNVSTLELGDSALYLCASSLGQGGFQNYGYTFGSGTRLTVV.

This clonotype occurred a few times. The CDR3 sequence is CASSQEFRGSYEQYF. Written as DNA, the CDR3 is TGTGCCAGCAGCCAAGAATTTAGAGGTTCCTACGAGCAGTACTTC. V and J are TRBV3-1 and TRBJ2-7, with D hard to call. CDR1 and CDR2 (germline): LGHDT, YNNKEL (reference sequence). CDR3 length: 15 amino acids. Trimming removed 0 bases at V and 1 base at J, with 10 bases between.

The chain has TRBV7-9 and TRBJ1-4; 7 bases fit TRBD1. In germline, CDR1 is SEHNR, CDR2 FQNEAQ (reference sequence). The J segment lost 4 bases and the V segment lost 4 bases, leaving 9 bases of the junction unmatched. This CDR3 is built from 16 residues. CDR3: CASSSKGGQINEKLFF. The CDR3 bases are TGTGCCAGCAGCTCCAAGGGGGGACAGATTAATGAAAAACTGTTTTTT.

The chain couples TRBV12-3 or TRBV12-4 to TRBJ2-3, with 7 bases lining up with TRBD2. The CDR3 spans 16 residues. Trimming at V came to 5 bases and at J to 1 base, leaving 9 bases not matched to a gene. CDR3: CASSRRGAGGTDTQYF. The CDR3 coding sequence is TGTGCCAGCAGTCGAAGAGGGGCGGGGGGCACAGATACGCAGTATTTT.

V is TRBV15 and J is TRBJ1-5; maybe TRBD1 (5 bases). Germline assignment: CDR1 LNHNV and CDR2 YYDKDF (reference sequence). The CDR3 runs to 15 residues. V was pared by 3 bases and J by 9 bases, with 18 bases between. In DNA form, the CDR3 reads TGTGCCACCAGCAGCGGGACGCAGGTATTATTGCCCCAGCATTTT. Its translation is CATSSGTQVLLPQHF.

This clonotype has just a few counts. This sequence joins TRBV20-1 and TRBJ2-2; no reliable D call. The CDR3 sequence is 15 residues long. With 0 bases removed from V and 2 bases from J, the gap between germline ends came to 10 bases. Germline lookup yields CDR1 DFQATT and CDR2 SNEGSKA (reference sequence). The CDR3: CSARDPKGNTGELFF. The CDR3, as DNA: TGCAGTGCTAGAGATCCAAAGGGAAACACCGGGGAGCTGTTTTTT.

Only a few counts were recorded for this clonotype. The rearrangement joins TRBV27 to TRBJ1-1, with D uncertain. Germline CDR1 is MNHEY and CDR2 is SMNVEV (reference sequence). Trimming cost V 8 bases and J 1 base, with 11 bases left between them. This CDR3 is built from 13 residues. The CDR3 bases are TGTGCCAGCGGAGCGCAGACGAACACTGAAGCTTTCTTT. Translating gives CASGAQTNTEAFF.

The chain combines TRBV12-3 or TRBV12-4 with TRBJ1-3, with D unresolved. CDR3 length: 15 amino acids. Trimming pared 2 bases from V and 0 bases from J, leaving 8 bases between. CDR3 nucleotides: TGTGCCAGCAGTTTAAGCGTGGCCTCTGGAAACACCATATATTTT. It yields the protein CASSLSVASGNTIYF.

The chain recombines TRBV6-1 with TRBJ2-7; possibly TRBD2 for D (5 bases). V was pared by 8 bases and J by 2 bases, with 13 bases between. CDR3 length: 13 residues. CDR1 MNHNS and CDR2 SASEGT come from the germline V gene. CDR3 in DNA: TGTGCCAGCCGGGGTAATGGTCCCTACGAGCAGTACTTC. Amino acid sequence: CASRGNGPYEQYF.

Many counts were recorded for this clonotype. This chain joins TRBV4-1 and TRBJ2-2, with 7 bases fitting TRBD1. CDR3 length: 17 residues. CDR1 is MGHRA and CDR2 is YSYEKL in the germline V gene. The ends lost 0 bases at V and 0 bases at J; junction bases unmatched: 4. The DNA for the CDR3 is TGCGCCAGCAGCCAAGATTCCGGGACAGCGAACACCGGGGAGCTGTTTTTT. Amino acid sequence: CASSQDSGTANTGELFF.

The gene calls are TRBV2 and TRBJ1-5; a weak D match, TRBD1 (5 bases). The CDR3 is 13 residues long. The V end lost 7 bases, the J end lost 5 bases, and 12 bases lay between the germline ends. Germline assignment: CDR1 SNHLY and CDR2 FYNNEI. This CDR3 is CASTGTGHQPQHF. The CDR3 region has the DNA TGTGCCAGCACTGGTACAGGTCATCAGCCCCAGCATTTT.

This clonotype was picked up many times. The chain has TRBV7-7 and TRBJ2-3; TRBD2 agrees at 10 bases. The CDR3 consists of 15 residues. The germline V gene has CDR1 SSHAT and CDR2 FNYEAQ (reference sequence). Unmatched junction bases numbered 3, after V lost 4 bases and J lost 2 bases. The CDR3: CASSWGLASTDTQYF. DNA for the CDR3: TGTGCCAGCAGCTGGGGACTAGCGTCCACAGATACGCAGTATTTT. The full variable domain, with the rest looked up from reference TRBV7-7 and TRBJ2-3, is GAGVSQSPRYKVTKRGQDVTLRCDPISSHATLYWYQQALGQGPEFLTYFNYEAQPDKSGLPSDRFSAERPEGSISTLTIQRTEQRDSAMYRCASSWGLASTDTQYFGPGTRLTVL.

The sample holds a few counts of this clonotype. This chain links TRBV5-1 with TRBJ1-1; 7 nucleotides match TRBD1. This CDR3 is built from 14 residues. Germline values: CDR1 SGHRS, CDR2 YFSETQ. V was pared by 8 bases and J by 0 bases, with 7 bases of the junction left unmatched. CDR3 amino acids: CARWDRRMNTEAFF. The CDR3 coding sequence is TGCGCCAGGTGGGACAGAAGAATGAACACTGAAGCTTTCTTT.

In its sample, this clonotype was seen a few times. This CDR3 is CSARQILTETQYF. The CDR3, as DNA: TGCAGTGCGCGACAGATCTTAACGGAGACCCAGTACTTC. The chain employs TRBV20-1 and TRBJ2-5; perhaps TRBD1 as D (5 bases). Trimming removed 6 bases at V and 5 bases at J, with 16 bases between. The length of the CDR3 is 13 residues. CDR1 and CDR2 from the germline V gene are DFQATT and SNEGSKA (reference sequence).

This clonotype was observed many times. The chain links TRBV4-1 to TRBJ2-1; 14 bases agree with TRBD2. The CDR3 is 18 residues long. Germline V lookup: CDR1 MGHRA, CDR2 YSYEKL. V dropped 4 bases and J dropped 9; count of bases not matched to a gene: 14. CDR3 in DNA: TGCGCCAGCAGCCGCACTACCGGACTAGCGGGGGGAGCAGCTGAGCAGTTCTTC. It yields the protein CASSRTTGLAGGAAEQFF.

This clonotype appeared a few times. V and J are TRBV5-1 and TRBJ2-5; the D call may be TRBD1 or TRBD2 (5 bases each). This CDR3 contains 16 residues. Germline CDR1 reads SGHRS; CDR2 reads YFSETQ. With 0 bases removed from V and 4 bases from J, the gap between germline ends came to 16 bases. The CDR3 region is CASSLGGSFRGETQYF. The CDR3, as DNA: TGCGCCAGCAGCTTGGGCGGGTCCTTTAGGGGAGAGACCCAGTACTTC. Drawing the rest from reference TRBV5-1 and TRBJ2-5, the complete variable domain is KAGVTQTPRYLIKTRGQQVTLSCSPISGHRSVSWYQQTPGQGLQFLFEYFSETQRNKGNFPGRFSGRQFSNSRSEMNVSTLELGDSALYLCASSLGGSFRGETQYFGPGTRLLVL.

Concerning this clonotype itself: Because it lacks the conserved phenylalanine or tryptophan at the end, this CDR3 is likely a read error. The chain links TRBV10-3 to TRBJ2-6; TRBD2 might be the D (6 bases). Germline loops: CDR1 ENHRY, CDR2 SYGVKD. The CDR3 totals 15 residues. Trimming removed 6 bases at V and 4 bases at J, with 13 bases between. For the CDR3, the DNA is TGTGCCATCAGGCGGGGACTTGGAGGGGCCAACGTCCTGACTTTA. Its protein product is CAIRRGLGGANVLTL.

The table lists this clonotype with a few counts. The chain carries TRBV10-3 and TRBJ1-5, with D unclear. Germline-derived CDR1 and CDR2 are ENHRY and SYGVKD. CDR3 length: 14 residues. The V gene lost 2 bases and the J gene lost 3 bases, with 8 bases spanning the gap. CDR3 nucleotides: TGTGCCATCAGTGAGACAGATTCCAATCAGCCCCAGCATTTT. This translates into CAISETDSNQPQHF.

This clonotype was detected ten times or more. CDR3 residues: CASSSGGNNQETQYF. CDR3 DNA: TGTGCCAGCAGTTCGGGCGGGAATAACCAAGAGACCCAGTACTTC. The chain is built from TRBV12-3 or TRBV12-4 and TRBJ2-5; D possibly corresponds to TRBD2 (6 bases). The CDR3 covers 15 residues. With 4 bases removed from V and 0 bases from J, the gap between germline ends came to 12 bases.